Detailed here is one T cell receptor (beta chain). Each CDR3 protein gets one entry after TCRdb re-called the RT-PCR reads with MiXCR. The sample holds more than 550,000 distinct CDR3 sequences; 10% to 12% are singletons and the top ten take roughly 9.6%. This record comes from a study of response to subunit inactivated influenza vaccine. The CDR3 runs to 17 residues. Germline V CDR1 and CDR2: MNHEY, SVGAGI. The ends were cut back, 3 bases at V and 5 bases at J, with 20 bases in the middle. These records were also assigned to another study, of T cells expressing NK-cell markers. As that study records: Beta-chain TCR cDNA was generated via 5'RACE template switching with UMIs. Dominant NKG2C+ clonotypes accounted for roughly 1.0-8% of CD8+ T cells in several donors. Several donors' CD3+CD56-NKG2C+ cells were dominated by the same clonotypes.

The genes are TRBV6-5 and TRBJ2-4; tentative D call: TRBD2 (6 bases). Sequenced here: PBMCs from blood, sampled on the day of vaccination. The sequence was collected from a man in his fifties who received an inactivated influenza vaccine. The CDR3 is CASSYTTWGGDENIQYF. The CDR3 bases are TGTGCCAGCAGTTATACCACATGGGGAGGCGATGAAAACATTCAGTACTTC.